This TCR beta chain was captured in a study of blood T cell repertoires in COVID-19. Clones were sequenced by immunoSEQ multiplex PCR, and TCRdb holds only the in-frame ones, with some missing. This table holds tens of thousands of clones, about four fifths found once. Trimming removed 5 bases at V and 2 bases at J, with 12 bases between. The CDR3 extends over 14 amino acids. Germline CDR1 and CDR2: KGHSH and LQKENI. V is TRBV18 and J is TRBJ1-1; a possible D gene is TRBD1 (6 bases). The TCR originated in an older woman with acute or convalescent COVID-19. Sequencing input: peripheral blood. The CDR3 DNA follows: TGTGCCAGCTCATCGGGACACCCCAACACTGAAGCTTTCTTT. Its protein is CASSSGHPNTEAFF.